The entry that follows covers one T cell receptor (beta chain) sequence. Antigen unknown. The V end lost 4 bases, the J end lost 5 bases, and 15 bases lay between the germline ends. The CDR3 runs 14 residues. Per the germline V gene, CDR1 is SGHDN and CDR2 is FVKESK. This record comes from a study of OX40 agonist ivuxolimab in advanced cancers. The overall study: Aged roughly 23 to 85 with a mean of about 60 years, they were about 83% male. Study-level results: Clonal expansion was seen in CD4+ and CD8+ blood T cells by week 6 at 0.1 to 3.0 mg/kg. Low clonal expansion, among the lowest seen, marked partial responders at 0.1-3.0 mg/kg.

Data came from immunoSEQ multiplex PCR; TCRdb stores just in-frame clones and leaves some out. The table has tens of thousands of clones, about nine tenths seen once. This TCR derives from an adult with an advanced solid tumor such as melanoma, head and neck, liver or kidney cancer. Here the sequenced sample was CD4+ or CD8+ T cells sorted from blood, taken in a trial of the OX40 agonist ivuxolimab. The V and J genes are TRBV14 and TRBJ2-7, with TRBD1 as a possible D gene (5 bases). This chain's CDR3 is CASSPLTGIHEQYF. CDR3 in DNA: TGTGCCAGCAGCCCTCTTACAGGAATCCACGAGCAGTACTTC.